This TCR beta chain comes out of a study of chemoradiotherapy in HPV16-positive cancers. V gave up 0 bases and J gave up 5 bases, with 19 bases separating them. This CDR3 is 16 amino acids long. Germline-derived CDR1 and CDR2 are GTSNPN and SVGIG (reference sequence). Here immunoSEQ multiplex PCR was the method, and the copy in TCRdb shows in-frame clones only, minus some. The sample contains under 3,500 clones, around 80% of which appear only once. Source: tumor tissue, taken from a patient who underwent chemoradiotherapy. The gene calls are TRBV30 and TRBJ1-2; D possibly corresponds to TRBD1 (5 bases). The sequence was collected from a human donor with HPV-associated anogenital cancer. CDR3 in amino acids: CAWSVRTSGAGYGYTF. The CDR3 DNA is TGTGCCTGGAGTGTACGGACTAGCGGGGCTGGTTATGGCTACACCTTC.